Included here is one T cell receptor beta chain sequence, with context. After removal of 5 bases from V and 5 bases from J, the junction contained 11 bases not matched to a gene. The CDR3 extends over 16 amino acids. The germline V gene encodes CDR1 KGHDR and CDR2 SFDVKD. The data stem from a study of identical twins. TCRdb re-derived calls from the 5' RACE reads in MiXCR, one entry per CDR3 protein. Seen here are some 570,000 distinct CDR3 sequences, around 20% observed once, and the top ten hold approximately 0.52%. These data are also associated with another study on yellow fever vaccine responses in identical twins.

The receptor comes from a young woman in good health. What was sequenced was CD4+ T cells sorted from blood. The V call is TRBV24-1, the J call TRBJ1-2; 9 bases match TRBD1. The CDR3 here is CATSAKAGTGQYGYTF. CDR3 coding DNA: TGTGCCACCAGTGCGAAAGCGGGGACAGGGCAGTATGGCTACACCTTC.